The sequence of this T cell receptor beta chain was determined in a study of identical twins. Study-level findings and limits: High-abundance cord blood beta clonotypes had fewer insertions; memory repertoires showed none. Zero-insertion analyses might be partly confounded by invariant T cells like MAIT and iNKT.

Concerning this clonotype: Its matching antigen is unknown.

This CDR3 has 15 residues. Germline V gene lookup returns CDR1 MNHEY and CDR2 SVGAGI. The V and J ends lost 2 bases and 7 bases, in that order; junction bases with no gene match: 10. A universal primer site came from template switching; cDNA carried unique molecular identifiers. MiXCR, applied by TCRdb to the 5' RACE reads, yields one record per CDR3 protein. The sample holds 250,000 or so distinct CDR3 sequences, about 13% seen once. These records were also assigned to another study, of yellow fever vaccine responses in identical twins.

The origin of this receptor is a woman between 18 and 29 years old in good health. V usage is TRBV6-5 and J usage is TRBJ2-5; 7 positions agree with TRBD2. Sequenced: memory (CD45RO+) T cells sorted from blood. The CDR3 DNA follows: TGTGCCAGCAGTTACGGGGCTAGCGGAATCGGGACCCAGTACTTC. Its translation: CASSYGASGIGTQYF.